One sample yielded the 6 T cell receptor beta chains listed below, sequenced in a study of somatic mutations in cytotoxic T cells in rheumatoid arthritis. Repertoires were generated with immunoSEQ multiplex PCR, while TCRdb's copy carries only in-frame clones and drops some. The table shows around 15,000 clones, with more than 65% occurring only once. The sequencing input was CD8+ T cells sorted from blood. The receptors were sampled from an adult with rheumatoid arthritis.

V and J are TRBV10-3 and TRBJ1-6; 9 nucleotides line up with TRBD1. The germline gives CDR1 ENHRY, CDR2 SYGVKD. The CDR3 runs to 15 residues. J was trimmed by 9 bases and V by 1 base; bases with no gene match: 4. DNA of the CDR3: TGTGCCATCAGTGAGTGGGGACAGGGTCGTTCACCCCTCCACTTT. Residues: CAISEWGQGRSPLHF.

Only one count was recorded for this clone. This rearrangement joins TRBV7-8 to TRBJ2-3; a possible D gene is TRBD1 (5 bases). V dropped 2 bases and J dropped 2 bases, with 11 bases sitting between them. The germline V gene has CDR1 SGHVS and CDR2 FQNEAQ. This CDR3 has 15 amino acids. The CDR3 DNA sequence: TGTGCCAGCAGCTTATCAGGGCCCTACACAGATACGCAGTATTTT. Amino acids: CASSLSGPYTDTQYF.

The chain has TRBV5-4 and TRBJ1-6; D unresolved. V was clipped by 4 bases and J by 9 bases, with 11 bases between them. CDR3 length: 13 amino acids. Germline V CDR1 and CDR2: SGHNT, YYREEE (reference sequence). The CDR3 bases are TGTGCCAGCAGCCCCGGTGATTTTTCACCCCTCCACTTT. It is translated as CASSPGDFSPLHF. Full variable domain (missing parts from reference TRBV5-4 and TRBJ1-6): ETGVTQSPTHLIKTRGQQVTLRCSSQSGHNTVSWYQQALGQGPQFIFQYYREEENGRGNFPPRFSGLQFPNYSSELNVNALELDDSALYLCASSPGDFSPLHFGNGTRLTVT.

This clone appeared a single time. V and J are TRBV28 and TRBJ1-2; D may be TRBD1 (6 bases). This CDR3 is 13 amino acids long. Trimming cost V 8 bases and J 7 bases, with 17 bases left between them. Germline CDR1 MDHEN, CDR2 SYDVKM. As DNA, the CDR3 is TGTGCCAGCCGATGGCAGGGGCGTGGTGGCTACACCTTC. This sequence encodes CASRWQGRGGYTF.

The CDR3 spells CASVPGASSYNEQFF. CDR3 DNA sequence: TGTGCCAGCGTCCCAGGGGCCAGCTCCTACAATGAGCAGTTCTTC. V is TRBV11-2 and J is TRBJ2-1, with D perhaps matching TRBD1 (6 bases). The CDR3 loop spans 15 amino acids. Trimming pared 8 bases from V and 0 bases from J, leaving 14 bases between. Germline V gene data show CDR1 as SGHAT and CDR2 as FQNNGV.

In this sample, this clone turned up a few times. The chain employs TRBV4-1 and TRBJ2-2; D call uncertain. Trimming removed 3 bases at V and 4 bases at J, with 9 bases between. CDR1 and CDR2 from the germline V gene are MGHRA and YSYEKL. This CDR3 contains 14 residues. Here the CDR3 DNA reads TGCGCCAGCAGCCATGGGCCAGCCACCGGGGAGCTGTTTTTT. This codes for CASSHGPATGELFF.